One sample yielded the 3 T cell receptor beta chains listed below, sequenced in a study of cytomegalovirus exposure and HLA in healthy donors (dated by TCRdb to 2015 to 2018). To prepare the library, the immunoSEQ multiplex PCR assay was applied. The multiplex PCR relied on a mix of 60 forward primers for TCR Vbeta segments and 13 reverse primers for TCR Jbeta segments. What TCRdb holds here is the immuneACCESS table cut down to in-frame rearrangements. Part of the clones is not present; checked against another copy, under half of the missing clones reflect an unresolved V gene, and the others are unexplained. The sample data list about 190,000 clones, and 80% of these were observed just once. The ten biggest clones cover 0.5% to 0.8% of the sample. The sequencing sample was made of PBMCs. All receptors come from a boy under 18 in good health and CMV-seronegative.

This sequence joins TRBV5-5 and TRBJ1-3; 8 nucleotides agree with TRBD1. V lost 4 bases, J lost 4 bases, and 4 bases stayed unmatched. Per the germline V gene, CDR1 is SGHKS and CDR2 is YYEKEE (reference sequence). The CDR3 is 14 amino acids. The CDR3 region is CASSKGTGGNTIYF. CDR3 DNA: TGTGCCAGCAGCAAAGGGACAGGCGGAAACACCATATATTTT. The whole variable domain, filled in from reference TRBV5-5 and TRBJ1-3, reads DAGVTQSPTHLIKTRGQQVTLRCSPISGHKSVSWYQQVLGQGPQFIFQYYEKEERGRGNFPDRFSARQFPNYSSELNVNALLLGDSALYLCASSKGTGGNTIYFGEGSWLTVV.

J is TRBJ2-3 and V is TRBV19; D not resolved. The CDR3 totals 14 residues. Germline V gene sequence: CDR1 LNHDA, CDR2 SQIVND (reference sequence). The V and J ends lost 2 bases and 1 base respectively, with 7 bases between them. For the CDR3, the DNA is TGTGCCAGTAGTATAAAAGCACGCACAGATACGCAGTATTTT. Amino acids: CASSIKARTDTQYF.

The chain has TRBV10-3 and TRBJ1-1, with 9 positions matching TRBD1. Germline V CDR1 and CDR2: ENHRY, SYGVKD. After removal of 4 bases from V and 5 bases from J, the junction contained 2 bases not matched to a gene. The CDR3 spans 13 residues. DNA of the CDR3: TGTGCCATCAGTGGTGGACAGGGGACTGAAGCTTTCTTT. This sequence encodes CAISGGQGTEAFF.